This entry features one T cell receptor beta chain sequence. TCRdb's table, derived via immunoSEQ multiplex PCR, lists solely in-frame clones and lacks some. The sample contains 85,000 to 110,000 clones, about 90% of which appear only once. This sample stems from a study of blood T cell repertoires in COVID-19. Overall study: Some COVID-19 samples were acute and others convalescent; all came from the United States, Italy and Spain. Sources were T cells, B-cell-depleted T cells, or PBMCs; the material itself was cDNA or gDNA.

The CDR3 is made up of 17 amino acids. Germline V gene lookup returns CDR1 SGDLS and CDR2 YYNGEE. The ends lost 2 bases at V and 5 bases at J; junction bases unmatched: 10. V and J are TRBV9 and TRBJ1-1, with 12 bases fitting TRBD1. This TCR was recovered from a human donor in a cohort sampled during active COVID-19. Source material: peripheral blood. This CDR3 reads CASSVGTGGVGRTEAFF. DNA of the CDR3: TGTGCCAGCAGCGTCGGGACAGGGGGCGTAGGTCGGACTGAAGCTTTCTTT.